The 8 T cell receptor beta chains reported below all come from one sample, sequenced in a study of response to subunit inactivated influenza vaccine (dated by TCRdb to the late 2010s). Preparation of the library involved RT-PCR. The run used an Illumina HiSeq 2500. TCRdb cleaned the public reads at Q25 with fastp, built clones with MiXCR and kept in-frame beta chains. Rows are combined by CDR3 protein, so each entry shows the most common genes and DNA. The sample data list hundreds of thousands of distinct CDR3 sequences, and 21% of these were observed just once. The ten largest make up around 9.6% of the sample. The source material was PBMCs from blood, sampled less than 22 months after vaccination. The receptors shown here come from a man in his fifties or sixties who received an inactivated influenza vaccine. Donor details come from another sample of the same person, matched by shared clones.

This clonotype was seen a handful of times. CDR3 residues: CASSQGLRMGSYPGYTF. DNA of the CDR3: TGCGCCAGCAGCCAAGGATTAAGGATGGGTTCCTATCCGGGCTACACCTTC. The chain uses TRBV4-1 and TRBJ1-2, with D uncertain. This CDR3 comprises 17 residues. The V end was cut by 1 base, the J end by 8 bases, with 23 bases between. From germline, CDR1 is MGHRA and CDR2 YSYEKL.

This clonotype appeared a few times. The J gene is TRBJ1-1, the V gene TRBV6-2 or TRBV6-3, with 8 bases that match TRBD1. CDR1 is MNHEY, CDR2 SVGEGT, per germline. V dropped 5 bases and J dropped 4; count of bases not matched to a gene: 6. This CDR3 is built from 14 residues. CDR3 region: CASSGQGGRTEAFF. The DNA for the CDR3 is TGTGCCAGCAGTGGACAGGGAGGACGCACTGAAGCTTTCTTT.

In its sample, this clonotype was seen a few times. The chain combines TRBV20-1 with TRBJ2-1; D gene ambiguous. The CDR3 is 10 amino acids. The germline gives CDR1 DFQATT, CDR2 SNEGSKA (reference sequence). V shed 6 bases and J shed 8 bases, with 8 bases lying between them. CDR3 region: CSAPSDEQFF. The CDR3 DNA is TGCAGTGCCCCATCCGATGAGCAGTTCTTC.

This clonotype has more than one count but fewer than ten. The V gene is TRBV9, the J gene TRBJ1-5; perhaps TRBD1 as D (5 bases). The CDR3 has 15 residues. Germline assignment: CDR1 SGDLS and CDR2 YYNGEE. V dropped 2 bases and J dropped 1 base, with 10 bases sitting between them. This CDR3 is CASSVGGLSNQPQHF. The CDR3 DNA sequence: TGTGCCAGCAGCGTCGGGGGTCTGAGCAATCAGCCCCAGCATTTT.

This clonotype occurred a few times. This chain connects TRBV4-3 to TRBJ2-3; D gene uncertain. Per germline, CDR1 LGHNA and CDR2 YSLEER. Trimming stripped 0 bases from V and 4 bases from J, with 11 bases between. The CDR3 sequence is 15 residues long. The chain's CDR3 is CASSQDHPTADTQYF. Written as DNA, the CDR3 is TGCGCCAGCAGCCAAGACCACCCTACCGCAGATACGCAGTATTTT.

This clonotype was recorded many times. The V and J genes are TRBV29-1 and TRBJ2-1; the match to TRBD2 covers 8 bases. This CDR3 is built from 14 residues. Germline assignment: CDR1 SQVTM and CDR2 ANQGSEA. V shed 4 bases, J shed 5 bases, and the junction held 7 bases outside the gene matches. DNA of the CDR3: TGCAGCGTTGGGGCGGGAGGACCCAACAATGAGCAGTTCTTC. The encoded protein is CSVGAGGPNNEQFF.

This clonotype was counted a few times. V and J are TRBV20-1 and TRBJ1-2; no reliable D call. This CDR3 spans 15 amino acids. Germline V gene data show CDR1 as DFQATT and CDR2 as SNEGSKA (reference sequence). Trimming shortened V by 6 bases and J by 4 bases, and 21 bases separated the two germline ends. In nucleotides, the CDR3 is TGCAGTGCCCCCTCCCCCAGCCTTCCCACCTATGGCTACACCTTC. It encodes CSAPSPSLPTYGYTF.

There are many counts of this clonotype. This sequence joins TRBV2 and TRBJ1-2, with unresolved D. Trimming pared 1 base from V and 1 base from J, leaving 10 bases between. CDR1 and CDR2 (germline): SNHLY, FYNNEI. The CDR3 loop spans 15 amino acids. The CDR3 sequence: CASSEGSEFNYGYTF. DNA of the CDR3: TGTGCCAGCAGTGAAGGCTCAGAGTTTAACTATGGCTACACCTTC.